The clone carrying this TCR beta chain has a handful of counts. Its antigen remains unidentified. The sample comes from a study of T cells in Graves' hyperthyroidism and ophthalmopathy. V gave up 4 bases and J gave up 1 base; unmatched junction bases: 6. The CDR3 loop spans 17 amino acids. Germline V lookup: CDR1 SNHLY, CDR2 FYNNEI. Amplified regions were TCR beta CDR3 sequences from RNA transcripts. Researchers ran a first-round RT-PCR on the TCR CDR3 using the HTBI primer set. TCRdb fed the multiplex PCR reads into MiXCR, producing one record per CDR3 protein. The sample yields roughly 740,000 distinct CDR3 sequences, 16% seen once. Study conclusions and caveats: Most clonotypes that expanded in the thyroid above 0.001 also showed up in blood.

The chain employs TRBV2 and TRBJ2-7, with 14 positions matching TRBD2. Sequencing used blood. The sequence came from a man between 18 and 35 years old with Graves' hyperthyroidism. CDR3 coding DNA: TGTGCCAGCAGTGGAGGACTAGCGGGAGGAGGGTCCTACGAGCAGTACTTC. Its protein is CASSGGLAGGGSYEQYF.